The 8 T cell receptor beta chains below all came from one sample that was sequenced in a study of T cell responses to AZD1222 COVID-19 vaccine. TCRdb's table, derived via immunoSEQ multiplex PCR, lists solely in-frame clones and lacks some. Seen here are more than 100,000 clones, roughly 90% observed once, and the top ten hold approximately 1.6%. Here the sequenced sample was peripheral blood, taken on day 0 of AZD1222 vaccination. Every receptor here comes from an adult in good health.

The chain links TRBV6-5 to TRBJ2-7; 9 nucleotides agree with TRBD1. Germline-derived CDR1 and CDR2 are MNHEY and SVGAGI. The CDR3 totals 15 residues. Trimming cost V 0 bases and J 3 bases; bases outside gene matches: 3. CDR3 in amino acids: CASSYSTGGGYEQYF. CDR3 nucleotides: TGTGCCAGCAGTTACTCTACAGGGGGCGGCTACGAGCAGTACTTC.

The chain combines TRBV7-7 with TRBJ1-5, with 7 positions matching TRBD1. The CDR3 sequence is 19 residues long. The V gene end was trimmed by 4 bases and the J gene end by 0 bases; junction bases not matched to a gene: 15. Germline V lookup: CDR1 SSHAT, CDR2 FNYEAQ (reference sequence). The CDR3 sequence: CASSCYGTEERYSNQPQHF. The CDR3 region has the DNA TGTGCCAGCAGCTGCTACGGGACAGAAGAACGATATAGCAATCAGCCCCAGCATTTT.

V usage is TRBV5-1 and J usage is TRBJ1-6; 9 bases match TRBD1. The J segment lost 7 bases and the V segment lost 3 bases, leaving 5 bases of the junction unmatched. Germline CDR1 is SGHRS and CDR2 is YFSETQ. The CDR3 length is 15 residues. The CDR3 coding sequence is TGCGCCAGCAGCTGGGGGACAGGGAGAAATTCACCCCTCCACTTT. Amino acids: CASSWGTGRNSPLHF.

The V and J genes are TRBV5-4 and TRBJ1-4; D remains unclear. V dropped 3 bases and J dropped 5 bases, with 11 bases sitting between them. CDR3 length: 14 residues. Germline loops: CDR1 SGHNT, CDR2 YYREEE (reference sequence). The CDR3 DNA is TGTGCCAGCAGCTCTAATGGGTACAATGAAAAACTGTTTTTT. This gives the protein CASSSNGYNEKLFF.

The chain employs TRBV7-2 and TRBJ1-1; D is unresolved. The germline V and J ends were trimmed by 5 bases and 4 bases, with 14 bases remaining between them. This CDR3 has 14 residues. Germline values: CDR1 SGHTA, CDR2 FQGNSA. The DNA for the CDR3 is TGTGCCAGCAGCCCCGGGCGGGAGGGCACTGAAGCTTTCTTT. It translates to CASSPGREGTEAFF.

The rearrangement joins TRBV24-1 to TRBJ2-5; TRBD1 might be the D (6 bases). Trimming removed 4 bases at V and 5 bases at J, with 16 bases between. The CDR3 covers 15 residues. CDR1 is KGHDR and CDR2 is SFDVKD in the germline V gene. The CDR3 loop reads CATSEAQGTGETQYF. CDR3 sequence (DNA): TGTGCCACCAGTGAAGCACAGGGCACTGGGGAGACCCAGTACTTC.

This chain uses TRBV27 with TRBJ2-7; D remains unclear. The CDR3 runs 15 residues. V shed 6 bases and J shed 3 bases, with 18 bases lying between them. CDR1 MNHEY and CDR2 SMNVEV come from the germline V gene (reference sequence). The CDR3 DNA sequence: TGTGCCAGCAGACAAGATAGCATGGTTGTCTACGAGCAGTACTTC. Protein: CASRQDSMVVYEQYF.

The V call is TRBV20-1, the J call TRBJ2-3; no definite D call. The germline V gene encodes CDR1 DFQATT and CDR2 SNEGSKA (reference sequence). CDR3 length: 11 amino acids. Trimming shortened V by 6 bases and J by 7 bases, and 11 bases separated the two germline ends. The CDR3 is CSARETYTQYF. The DNA for the CDR3 is TGCAGTGCCCGTGAGACGTATACGCAGTATTTT.